These 19 T cell receptor beta chains share one sample of origin, sequenced in a study of CD8+ T cells in alopecia areata. After isolation, RNA underwent reverse transcription to generate cDNA as the sequencing template. Profiled with immunoSEQ multiplex PCR; TCRdb holds only in-frame clones, not every one. The sample has 130,000 to 150,000 clones, around 87% seen once. Material: CD8+ T cells sorted from blood, obtained at week 0. The origin of the receptors is a human donor with alopecia areata.

The rearrangement links TRBV5-1 to TRBJ2-3; perhaps TRBD2 as D (7 bases). CDR3 size: 15 residues. Trimming removed 1 base from V and 4 bases from J, with 13 bases in between. Germline V gene data show CDR1 as SGHRS and CDR2 as YFSETQ. CDR3 region: CASSLRGGGPDTQYF. CDR3 DNA sequence: TGCGCCAGCAGCTTGCGCGGGGGCGGTCCAGATACGCAGTATTTT.

The chain's CDR3 is CASSQDWIGDTYGYTF. CDR3 in DNA: TGCGCCAGCAGCCAAGATTGGATCGGGGATACCTATGGCTACACCTTC. This sequence joins TRBV4-1 and TRBJ1-2; D unresolved. This CDR3 has 16 residues. Trimming pared 0 bases from V and 4 bases from J, leaving 15 bases between. Germline V CDR1 and CDR2: MGHRA, YSYEKL.

The chain recombines TRBV27 with TRBJ2-7, with D unresolved. V dropped 5 bases and J dropped 1 base, with 3 bases sitting between them. Germline loops: CDR1 MNHEY, CDR2 SMNVEV (reference sequence). CDR3 length: 11 amino acids. The CDR3 loop is CASSTSYEQYF. The CDR3 nucleotides read TGTGCCAGCAGTACGTCCTACGAGCAGTACTTC.

The V and J genes are TRBV28 and TRBJ2-7; a possible D gene is TRBD1 (6 bases). Trimming left V 1 base short and J 2 bases short, with 9 bases between. Germline V gene sequence: CDR1 MDHEN, CDR2 SYDVKM. The CDR3 consists of 14 residues. DNA for the CDR3: TGTGCCAGCAGTTTATCGGACAGTACCTACGAGCAGTACTTC. Residues: CASSLSDSTYEQYF. Complete variable domain (other parts from reference TRBV28 and TRBJ2-7): DVKVTQSSRYLVKRTGEKVFLECVQDMDHENMFWYRQDPGLGLRLIYFSYDVKMKEKGDIPEGYSVSREKKERFSLILESASTNQTSMYLCASSLSDSTYEQYFGPGTRLTVT.

This chain uses TRBV2 with TRBJ2-7, with 13 bases aligning to TRBD2. This CDR3 spans 14 amino acids. CDR1 and CDR2 from the germline V gene are SNHLY and FYNNEI. V trimming: 7 bases; J trimming: 2 bases; junction bases outside the gene matches: 2. CDR3 DNA sequence: TGTGCCAGCACTGGGACTAGCGGGGCCTACGAGCAGTACTTC. The encoded protein is CASTGTSGAYEQYF.

The V call is TRBV2, the J call TRBJ1-2, with TRBD1 matching 8 bases. Looked up from germline, CDR1 is SNHLY and CDR2 is FYNNEI. The CDR3 totals 12 residues. V trimming: 6 bases; J trimming: 8 bases; junction bases outside the gene matches: 5. This CDR3 is CASRGDRTGYTF. CDR3 nucleotides: TGTGCCAGCAGGGGGGACAGGACGGGCTACACCTTC.

The CDR3 region has the DNA TGCAGCACGACTCTAACCGGGGAGCTGTTTTTT. Protein sequence: CSTTLTGELFF. The chain combines TRBV29-1 with TRBJ2-2; D not certain. Germline CDR1 and CDR2: SQVTM and ANQGSEA. The CDR3 sequence is 11 residues long. V was cut by 8 bases and J by 5 bases, with 9 bases left in between.

The rearrangement joins TRBV15 to TRBJ2-1, with D perhaps TRBD1 (6 bases). The V end was cut by 1 base, the J end by 10 bases, with 20 bases between. Germline CDR1 reads LNHNV; CDR2 reads YYDKDF (reference sequence). The CDR3 is 16 residues long. The CDR3, as DNA: TGTGCCACCAGCAGAGTGGGGGCGACTACAACGAGGGAGCAGTTCTTC. Protein: CATSRVGATTTREQFF.

The chain recombines TRBV7-9 with TRBJ2-2; D gene uncertain. The germline gives CDR1 SEHNR, CDR2 FQNEAQ (reference sequence). The CDR3 spans 11 residues. V shed 4 bases and J shed 6 bases, with 3 bases lying between them. CDR3 region: CASSWAGELFF. The CDR3 DNA reads as TGTGCCAGCAGCTGGGCCGGGGAGCTGTTTTTT. Full variable domain (rest looked up from reference TRBV7-9 and TRBJ2-2): DTGVSQNPRHKITKRGQNVTFRCDPISEHNRLYWYRQTLGQGPEFLTYFQNEAQLEKSRLLSDRFSAERPKGSFSTLEIQRTEQGDSAMYLCASSWAGELFFGEGSRLTVL.

The gene calls are TRBV25-1 and TRBJ2-7, with 11 positions matching TRBD1. The CDR3 is 15 amino acids. Trimming at V came to 5 bases and at J to 5 bases, leaving 8 bases not matched to a gene. The germline CDR1 and CDR2 sequences are MGHDK and SYGVNS. The CDR3: CASSSGTGGKHEQYF. CDR3 bases: TGTGCCAGCAGTTCTGGGACAGGGGGTAAGCACGAGCAGTACTTC.

The chain's CDR3 is CASSSMGQGAHLYEQYF. The CDR3 DNA follows: TGTGCCAGCAGCTCTATGGGACAGGGGGCCCACCTATACGAGCAGTACTTC. This rearrangement joins TRBV7-2 to TRBJ2-7; 12 bases are shared with TRBD1. CDR3 length: 17 amino acids. The germline gives CDR1 SGHTA, CDR2 FQGNSA. V dropped 4 bases and J dropped 4; count of bases not matched to a gene: 11.

The rearrangement joins TRBV5-1 to TRBJ2-7, with 11 positions matching TRBD2. The CDR3 is 15 amino acids. Germline V gene data show CDR1 as SGHRS and CDR2 as YFSETQ. V lost 1 base and J lost 4; bases outside the gene matches: 4. CDR3 sequence (DNA): TGCGCCAGCAGCTTGACTAGCGGGGGATCTTACGAGCAGTACTTC. Translation: CASSLTSGGSYEQYF.

This chain links TRBV27 with TRBJ2-7; D perhaps matches TRBD1 (6 bases). With 4 bases removed from V and 2 bases from J, the gap between germline ends came to 9 bases. Germline V gives CDR1 MNHEY, CDR2 SMNVEV (reference sequence). The CDR3 consists of 13 residues. CDR3 sequence (DNA): TGTGCCAGCAGTTCAGGGGCCACCTACGAGCAGTACTTC. This sequence encodes CASSSGATYEQYF.

The J gene is TRBJ2-2, the V gene TRBV29-1; D perhaps matches TRBD2 (5 bases). The CDR3 is 13 residues long. Per germline, CDR1 SQVTM and CDR2 ANQGSEA. Trimming pared 5 bases from V and 1 base from J, leaving 8 bases between. CDR3 nucleotide sequence: TGCAGCGTTAGCGGAGGGAACACCGGGGAGCTGTTTTTT. Translation gives CSVSGGNTGELFF.

This clone was observed once. The chain carries TRBV11-1 and TRBJ2-7, with 7 positions matching TRBD2. CDR3 length: 14 residues. V lost 1 base to trimming and J lost 6 bases; unmatched junction nucleotides: 6. CDR1 and CDR2 (germline): SGHAT, FQDESV (reference sequence). CDR3 sequence reads: CASSLGGGTGEQYF. The DNA of the CDR3 is TGTGCCAGCAGCTTAGGCGGGGGAACCGGCGAGCAGTACTTC.

A single count supports this clone. V gene TRBV5-1 combines with J gene TRBJ1-1; D unclear. Per the germline V gene, CDR1 is SGHRS and CDR2 is YFSETQ. V lost 1 base, J lost 1 base, and 11 bases lay in between. The CDR3 runs 15 residues. In DNA form, the CDR3 reads TGCGCCAGCAGCTTGCTCGATGGAACGAACACTGAAGCTTTCTTT. Amino acid sequence: CASSLLDGTNTEAFF.

The CDR3 is CASSPHPGPPLGTDTQYF. DNA of the CDR3: TGTGCCAGCAGCCCTCACCCCGGGCCCCCACTGGGCACAGATACGCAGTATTTT. The rearrangement uses TRBV5-6 and TRBJ2-3; D gene unclear. Looked up from germline, CDR1 is SGHDT and CDR2 is YYEEEE. The CDR3 is 18 residues long. The germline V and J ends were trimmed by 4 bases and 1 base, with 22 bases remaining between them.

The J gene is TRBJ2-1, the V gene TRBV5-1, with 13 bases matching TRBD2. Germline-derived CDR1 and CDR2 are SGHRS and YFSETQ. Unmatched junction bases numbered 7, after V lost 2 bases and J lost 2 bases. The CDR3 runs to 18 residues. In DNA, the CDR3 is TGCGCCAGCAGCTTATCAGGACTAGCGGGAGTCCCCTACAATGAGCAGTTCTTC. Translating gives CASSLSGLAGVPYNEQFF. Using reference TRBV5-1 and TRBJ2-1 for the parts outside the CDR3, the full variable domain is KAGVTQTPRYLIKTRGQQVTLSCSPISGHRSVSWYQQTPGQGLQFLFEYFSETQRNKGNFPGRFSGRQFSNSRSEMNVSTLELGDSALYLCASSLSGLAGVPYNEQFFGPGTRLTVL.

The chain uses TRBV5-4 and TRBJ2-7, with TRBD2 identical over 8 bases. CDR1 SGHNT and CDR2 YYREEE come from the germline V gene (reference sequence). V shed 6 bases and J 6 bases; nucleotides not matched to a gene: 8. The CDR3 contains 13 residues. CDR3 amino acids: CASTSGGLGEQYF. As DNA, the CDR3 is TGTGCCAGCACCTCGGGGGGACTAGGCGAGCAGTACTTC. The variable domain in full, completed from reference TRBV5-4 and TRBJ2-7, reads ETGVTQSPTHLIKTRGQQVTLRCSSQSGHNTVSWYQQALGQGPQFIFQYYREEENGRGNFPPRFSGLQFPNYSSELNVNALELDDSALYLCASTSGGLGEQYFGPGTRLTVT.